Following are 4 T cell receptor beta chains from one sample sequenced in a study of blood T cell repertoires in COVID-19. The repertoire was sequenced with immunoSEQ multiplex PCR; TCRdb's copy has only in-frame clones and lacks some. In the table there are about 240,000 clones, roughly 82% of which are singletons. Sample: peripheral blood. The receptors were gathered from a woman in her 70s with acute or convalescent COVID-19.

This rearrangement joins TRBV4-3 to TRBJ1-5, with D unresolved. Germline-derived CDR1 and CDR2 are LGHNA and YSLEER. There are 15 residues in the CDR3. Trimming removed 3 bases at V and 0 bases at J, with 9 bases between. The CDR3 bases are TGCGCCAGCAGCCAGTCCTCAGATAGCAATCAGCCCCAGCATTTT. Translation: CASSQSSDSNQPQHF.

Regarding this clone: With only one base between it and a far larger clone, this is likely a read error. The CDR3 protein is CASSPSRNTIYF. The CDR3 DNA is TGTGCCAGCAGCCCATCCCGAAACACCATATATTTT. The chain links TRBV7-8 to TRBJ1-3, with D uncertain. Germline lookup yields CDR1 SGHVS and CDR2 FQNEAQ. V lost 5 bases and J 5 bases, leaving 7 bases between the germline ends. CDR3 size: 12 residues.

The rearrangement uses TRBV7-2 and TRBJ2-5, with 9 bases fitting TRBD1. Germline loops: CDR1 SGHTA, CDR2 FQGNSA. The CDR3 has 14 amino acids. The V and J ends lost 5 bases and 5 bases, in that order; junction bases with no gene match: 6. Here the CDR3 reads CASSGGTGRETQYF. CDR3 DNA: TGTGCCAGCAGCGGGGGGACAGGGAGGGAGACCCAGTACTTC. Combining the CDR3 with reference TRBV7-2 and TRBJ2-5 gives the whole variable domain GAGVSQSPSNKVTEKGKDVELRCDPISGHTALYWYRQSLGQGLEFLIYFQGNSAPDKSGLPSDRFSAERTGGSVSTLTIQRTQQEDSAVYLCASSGGTGRETQYFGPGTRLLVL.

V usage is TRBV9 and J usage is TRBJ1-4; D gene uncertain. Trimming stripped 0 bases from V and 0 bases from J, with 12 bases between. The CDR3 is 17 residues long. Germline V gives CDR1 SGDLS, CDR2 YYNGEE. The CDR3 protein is CASSVEAGTPTNEKLFF. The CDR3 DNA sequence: TGTGCCAGCAGCGTAGAGGCAGGCACCCCAACTAATGAAAAACTGTTTTTT. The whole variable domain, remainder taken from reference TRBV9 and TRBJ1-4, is DSGVTQTPKHLITATGQRVTLRCSPRSGDLSVYWYQQSLDQGLQFLIQYYNGEERAKGNILERFSAQQFPDLHSELNLSSLELGDSALYFCASSVEAGTPTNEKLFFGSGTQLSVL.